This T cell receptor (beta chain) was documented in a study of T-cell reconstitution after alpha-beta-depleted transplantation in children. Unique molecular identifiers were used in preparing the TCRbeta library. TCRdb used MiXCR to reprocess the PCR reads, holding one entry per CDR3 protein. The table includes about 640,000 distinct CDR3 sequences, around 17% detected once. The specimen comprised PBMCs from the stem cell graft donor, sampled from the stem cell graft. The TCR was taken from a human donor who donated a stem cell graft to a child with acute myeloid leukemia.

The DNA for the CDR3 is TGTGCCAGAAGCTTGGGAGGAGGGAGCAGCTACGAGCAGTACGTC. It yields the protein CARSLGGGSSYEQYV. This chain uses TRBV5-3 with TRBJ2-7; possible D gene TRBD2, 6 bases. TRBV5-3 is filed as an ORF, its function uncertain. The CDR3 length is 15 residues. V gave up 0 bases and J gave up 3 bases, with 13 bases separating them.